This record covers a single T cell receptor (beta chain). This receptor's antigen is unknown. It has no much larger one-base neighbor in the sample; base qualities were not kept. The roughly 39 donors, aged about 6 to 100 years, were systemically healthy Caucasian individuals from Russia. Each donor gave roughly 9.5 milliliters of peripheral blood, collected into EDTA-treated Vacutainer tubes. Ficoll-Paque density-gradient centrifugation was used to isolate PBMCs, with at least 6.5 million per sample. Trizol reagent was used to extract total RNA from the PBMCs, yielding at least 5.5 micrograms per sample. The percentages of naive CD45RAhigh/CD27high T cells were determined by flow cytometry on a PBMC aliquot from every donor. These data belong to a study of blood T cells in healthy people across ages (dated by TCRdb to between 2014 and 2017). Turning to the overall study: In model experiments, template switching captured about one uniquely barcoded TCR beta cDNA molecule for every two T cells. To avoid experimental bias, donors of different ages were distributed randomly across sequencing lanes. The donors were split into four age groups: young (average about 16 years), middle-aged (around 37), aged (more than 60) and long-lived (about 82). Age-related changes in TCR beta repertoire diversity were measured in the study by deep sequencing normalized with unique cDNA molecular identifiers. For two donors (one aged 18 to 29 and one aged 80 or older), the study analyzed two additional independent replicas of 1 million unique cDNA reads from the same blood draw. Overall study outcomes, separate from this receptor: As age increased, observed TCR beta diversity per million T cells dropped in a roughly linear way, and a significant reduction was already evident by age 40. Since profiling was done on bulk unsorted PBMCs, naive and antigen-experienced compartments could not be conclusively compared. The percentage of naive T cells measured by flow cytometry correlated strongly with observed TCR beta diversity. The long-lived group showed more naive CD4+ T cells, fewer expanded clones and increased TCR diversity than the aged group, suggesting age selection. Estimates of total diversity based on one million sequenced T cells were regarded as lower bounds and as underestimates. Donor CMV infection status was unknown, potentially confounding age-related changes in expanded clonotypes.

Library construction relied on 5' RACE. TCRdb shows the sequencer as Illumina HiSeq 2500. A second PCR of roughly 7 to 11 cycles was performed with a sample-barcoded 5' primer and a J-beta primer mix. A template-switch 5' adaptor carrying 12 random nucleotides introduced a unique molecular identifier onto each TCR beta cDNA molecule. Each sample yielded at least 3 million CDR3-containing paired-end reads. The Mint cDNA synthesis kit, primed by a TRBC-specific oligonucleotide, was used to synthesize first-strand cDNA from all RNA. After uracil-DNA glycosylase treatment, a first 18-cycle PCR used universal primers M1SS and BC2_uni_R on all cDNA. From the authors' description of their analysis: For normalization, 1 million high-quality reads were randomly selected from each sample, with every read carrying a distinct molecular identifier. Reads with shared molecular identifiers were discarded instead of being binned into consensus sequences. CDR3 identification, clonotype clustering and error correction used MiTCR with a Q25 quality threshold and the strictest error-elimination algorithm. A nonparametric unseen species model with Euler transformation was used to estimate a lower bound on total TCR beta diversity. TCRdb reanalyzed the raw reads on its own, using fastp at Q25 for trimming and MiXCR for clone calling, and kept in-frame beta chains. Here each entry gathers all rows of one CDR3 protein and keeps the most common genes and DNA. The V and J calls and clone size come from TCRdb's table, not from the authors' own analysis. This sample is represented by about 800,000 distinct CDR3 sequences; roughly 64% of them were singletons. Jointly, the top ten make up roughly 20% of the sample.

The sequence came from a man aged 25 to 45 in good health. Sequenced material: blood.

The CDR3 corresponds to CASSEYGTRGYTF. The DNA sequence is given as TGTGCCAGCAGTGAATATGGAACCCGAGGCTACACCTTC. Recombination linked TRBV25-1 to TRBJ1-2, with an unclear D gene assignment. Between the V and J ends, shortened by 0 bases and 8 bases respectively, the junction contains 10 bases. The CDR3, cysteine through phenylalanine, is 13 amino acids long. The entry retains the CDR3 DNA only, 39 bases that are in frame from base 1. The germline V gene encodes CDR1 MGHDK and CDR2 SYGVNS.